This TCR beta chain was identified during a study of sequential checkpoint blockade in melanoma. The CDR3 is 18 residues long. V lost 5 bases to trimming and J lost 0 bases, with 20 bases between them. Germline V lookup: CDR1 SGHTA, CDR2 FQGTGA. Treatment in this sample: randomized to nivolumab then ipilimumab (arm A) or the reverse (arm B). Only in-frame clones appear in the TCRdb table, and some are missing; sequencing was by immunoSEQ multiplex PCR. The sample lists more than 10,000 clones; approximately 74% were seen once. The material was CD8+ T cells sorted from blood (inferred from file names), obtained from a patient given nivolumab and ipilimumab in sequence. This chain connects TRBV7-3 to TRBJ2-1, with a possible D match to TRBD2 (6 bases). The TCR was taken from a human donor with melanoma. The CDR3 loop is CASSTSIPAGYSYNEQFF. CDR3 nucleotides: TGTGCCAGCAGCACCTCGATCCCGGCGGGATACTCCTACAATGAGCAGTTCTTC.